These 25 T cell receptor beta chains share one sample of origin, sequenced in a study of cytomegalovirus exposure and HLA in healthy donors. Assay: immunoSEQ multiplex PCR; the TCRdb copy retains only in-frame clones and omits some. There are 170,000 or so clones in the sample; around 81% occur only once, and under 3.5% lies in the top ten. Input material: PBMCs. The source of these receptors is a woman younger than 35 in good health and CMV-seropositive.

CDR3 protein: CASSQTPGREQETQYF. In nucleotides, the CDR3 is TGCGCCAGCAGCCAGACCCCCGGACGGGAACAAGAGACCCAGTACTTC. The chain recombines TRBV4-1 with TRBJ2-5; possibly TRBD2 for D (5 bases). Trimming took off 3 bases at V and 2 bases at J, with 16 bases between the two ends. The CDR3 consists of 16 residues. Germline lookup yields CDR1 MGHRA and CDR2 YSYEKL.

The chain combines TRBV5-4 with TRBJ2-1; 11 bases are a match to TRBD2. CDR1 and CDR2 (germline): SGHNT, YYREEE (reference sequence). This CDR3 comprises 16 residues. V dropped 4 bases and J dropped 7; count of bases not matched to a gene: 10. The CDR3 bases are TGTGCCAGCAGCCACGGGACTAGCGGTCCTGGGAATGAGCAGTTCTTC. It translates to CASSHGTSGPGNEQFF.

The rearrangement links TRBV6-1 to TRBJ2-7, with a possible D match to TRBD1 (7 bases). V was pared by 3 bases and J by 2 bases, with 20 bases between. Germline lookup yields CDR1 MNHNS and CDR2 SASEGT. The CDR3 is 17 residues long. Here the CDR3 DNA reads TGTGCCAGCAGTGACGCGACAGGGCCCGGGGGCGCCTACGAGCAGTACTTC. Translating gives CASSDATGPGGAYEQYF.

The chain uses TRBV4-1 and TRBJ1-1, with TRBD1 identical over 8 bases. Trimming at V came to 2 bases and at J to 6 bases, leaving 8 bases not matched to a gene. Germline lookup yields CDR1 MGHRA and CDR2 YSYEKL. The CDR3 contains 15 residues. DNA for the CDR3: TGCGCCAGCAGCCAACAACAGGGGGAATGGGCTGAAGCTTTCTTT. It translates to CASSQQQGEWAEAFF.

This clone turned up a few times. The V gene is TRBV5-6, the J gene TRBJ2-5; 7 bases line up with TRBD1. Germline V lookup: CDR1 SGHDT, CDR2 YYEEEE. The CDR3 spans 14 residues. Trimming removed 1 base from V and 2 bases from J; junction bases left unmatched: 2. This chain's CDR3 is CASSLQGVQETQYF. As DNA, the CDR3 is TGTGCCAGCAGCTTGCAGGGGGTACAAGAGACCCAGTACTTC.

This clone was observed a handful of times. Written as DNA, the CDR3 is TGTGCCAGCAGTACGACAGGCCGGAACACTGAAGCTTTCTTT. It translates to CASSTTGRNTEAFF. The gene calls are TRBV2 and TRBJ1-1; perhaps TRBD1 as D (6 bases). Deletions cut 5 bases from V and 1 base from J, with 11 bases between. Germline lookup yields CDR1 SNHLY and CDR2 FYNNEI. This CDR3 spans 14 amino acids.

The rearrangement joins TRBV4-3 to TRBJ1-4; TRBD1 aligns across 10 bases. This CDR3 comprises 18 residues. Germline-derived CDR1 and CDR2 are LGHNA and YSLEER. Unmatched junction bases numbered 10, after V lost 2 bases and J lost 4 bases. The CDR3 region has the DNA TGCGCCAGCAGCCAACGAATCCCGGGACAGGGGAATAATGAAAAACTGTTTTTT. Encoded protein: CASSQRIPGQGNNEKLFF.

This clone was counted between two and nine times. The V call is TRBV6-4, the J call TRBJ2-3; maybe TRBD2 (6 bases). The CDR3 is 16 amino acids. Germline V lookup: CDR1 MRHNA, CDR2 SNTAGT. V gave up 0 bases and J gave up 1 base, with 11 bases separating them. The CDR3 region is CASSDSEGGGTDTQYF. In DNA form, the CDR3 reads TGTGCCAGCAGTGACTCGGAGGGCGGGGGCACAGATACGCAGTATTTT.

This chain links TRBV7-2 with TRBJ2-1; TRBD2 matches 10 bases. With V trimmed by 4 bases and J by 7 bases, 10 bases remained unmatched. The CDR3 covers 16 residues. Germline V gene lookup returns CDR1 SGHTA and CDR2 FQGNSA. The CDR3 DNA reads TGTGCCAGCAGCTCCAAGGGAGCGGGGGGGCTTAATGAGCAGTTCTTC. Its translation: CASSSKGAGGLNEQFF.

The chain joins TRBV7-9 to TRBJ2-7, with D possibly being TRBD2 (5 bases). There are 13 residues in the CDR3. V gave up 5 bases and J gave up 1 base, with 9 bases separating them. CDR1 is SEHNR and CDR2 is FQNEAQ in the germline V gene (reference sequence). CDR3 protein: CASSRTPSYEQYF. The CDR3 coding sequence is TGTGCCAGCAGCCGGACTCCTTCCTACGAGCAGTACTTC. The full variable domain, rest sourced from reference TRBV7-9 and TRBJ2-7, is DTGVSQNPRHKITKRGQNVTFRCDPISEHNRLYWYRQTLGQGPEFLTYFQNEAQLEKSRLLSDRFSAERPKGSFSTLEIQRTEQGDSAMYLCASSRTPSYEQYFGPGTRLTVT.

The CDR3 loop reads CASSSFRESSPGNTIYF. DNA for the CDR3: TGTGCCAGCAGTTCTTTTCGGGAAAGCTCCCCTGGAAACACCATATATTTT. The chain has TRBV2 and TRBJ1-3, with D unclear. The CDR3 is 17 amino acids. Germline-derived CDR1 and CDR2 are SNHLY and FYNNEI. Trimming took off 5 bases at V and 2 bases at J, with 19 bases between the two ends.

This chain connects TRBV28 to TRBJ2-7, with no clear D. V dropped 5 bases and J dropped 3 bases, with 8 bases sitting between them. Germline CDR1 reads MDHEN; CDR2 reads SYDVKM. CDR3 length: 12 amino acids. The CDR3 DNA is TGTGCCAGCAGTCAGGCCGACTACGAGCAGTACTTC. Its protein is CASSQADYEQYF.

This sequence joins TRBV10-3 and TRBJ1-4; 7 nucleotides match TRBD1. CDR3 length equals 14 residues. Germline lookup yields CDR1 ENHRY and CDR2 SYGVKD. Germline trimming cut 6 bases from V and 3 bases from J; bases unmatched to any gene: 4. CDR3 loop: CAIRPGQSNEKLFF. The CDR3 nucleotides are TGTGCCATCAGACCGGGACAGTCTAATGAAAAACTGTTTTTT.

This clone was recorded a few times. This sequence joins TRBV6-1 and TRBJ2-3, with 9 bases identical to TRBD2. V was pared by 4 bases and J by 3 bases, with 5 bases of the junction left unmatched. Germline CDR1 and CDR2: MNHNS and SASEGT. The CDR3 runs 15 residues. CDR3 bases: TGTGCCAGCAGTGGGAATCTAGCGGGGACAGATACGCAGTATTTT. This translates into CASSGNLAGTDTQYF.

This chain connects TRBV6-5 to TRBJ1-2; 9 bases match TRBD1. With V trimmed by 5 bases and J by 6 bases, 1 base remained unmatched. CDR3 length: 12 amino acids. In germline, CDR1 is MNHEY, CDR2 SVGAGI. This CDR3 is CASSRQGDGYTF. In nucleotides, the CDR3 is TGTGCCAGCAGTCGACAGGGGGATGGCTACACCTTC.

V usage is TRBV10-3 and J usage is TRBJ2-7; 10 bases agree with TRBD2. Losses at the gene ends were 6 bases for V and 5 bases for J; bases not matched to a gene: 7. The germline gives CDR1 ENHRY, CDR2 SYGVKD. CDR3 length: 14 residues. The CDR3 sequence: CAIRGTSVPDEQYF. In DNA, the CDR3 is TGTGCCATCAGAGGGACTAGCGTTCCCGACGAGCAGTACTTC.

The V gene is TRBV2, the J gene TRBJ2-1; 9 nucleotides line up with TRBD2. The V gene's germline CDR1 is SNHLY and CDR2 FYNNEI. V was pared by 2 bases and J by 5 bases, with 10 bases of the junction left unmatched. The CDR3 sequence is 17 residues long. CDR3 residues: CASSENGLASGDNEQFF. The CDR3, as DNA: TGTGCCAGCAGTGAAAACGGTTTGGCTAGCGGGGACAATGAGCAGTTCTTC.

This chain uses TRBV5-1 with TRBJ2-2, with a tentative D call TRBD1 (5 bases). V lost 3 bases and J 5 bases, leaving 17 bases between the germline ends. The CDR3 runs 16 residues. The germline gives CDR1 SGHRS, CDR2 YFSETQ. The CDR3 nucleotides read TGCGCCAGCAGCTCGCAACCCTGGGCAGGGACCGGGGAGCTGTTTTTT. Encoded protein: CASSSQPWAGTGELFF. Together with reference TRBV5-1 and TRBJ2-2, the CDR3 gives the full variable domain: KAGVTQTPRYLIKTRGQQVTLSCSPISGHRSVSWYQQTPGQGLQFLFEYFSETQRNKGNFPGRFSGRQFSNSRSEMNVSTLELGDSALYLCASSSQPWAGTGELFFGEGSRLTVL.

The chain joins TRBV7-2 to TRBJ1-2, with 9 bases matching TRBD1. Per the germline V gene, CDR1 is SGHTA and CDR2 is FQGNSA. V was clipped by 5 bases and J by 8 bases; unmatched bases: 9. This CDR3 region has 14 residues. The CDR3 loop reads CASSLNTGGRGYTF. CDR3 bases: TGTGCCAGCAGCCTTAATACAGGGGGCAGAGGCTACACCTTC.

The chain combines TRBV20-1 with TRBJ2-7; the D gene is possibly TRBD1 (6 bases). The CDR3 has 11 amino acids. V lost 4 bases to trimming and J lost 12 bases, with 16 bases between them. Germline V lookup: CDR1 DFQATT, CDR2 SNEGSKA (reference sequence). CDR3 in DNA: TGCAGTGCTACCGATCGACAGGCTCCGTACTTC. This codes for CSATDRQAPYF.

The CDR3 sequence is CASSRPPLGQSYGYTF. The CDR3 region has the DNA TGTGCCAGCAGCCGGCCCCCCCTGGGACAATCCTATGGCTACACCTTC. The V and J genes are TRBV5-5 and TRBJ1-2, with D possibly TRBD1 on 6 matching bases. Looked up from germline, CDR1 is SGHKS and CDR2 is YYEKEE (reference sequence). V dropped 4 bases and J dropped 4 bases, with 20 bases sitting between them. This CDR3 spans 16 amino acids.

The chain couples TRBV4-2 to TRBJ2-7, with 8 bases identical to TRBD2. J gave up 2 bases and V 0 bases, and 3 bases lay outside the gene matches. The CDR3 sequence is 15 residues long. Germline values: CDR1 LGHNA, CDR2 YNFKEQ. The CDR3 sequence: CASSQETGGTYEQYF. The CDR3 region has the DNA TGTGCCAGCAGCCAAGAGACGGGGGGGACCTACGAGCAGTACTTC.

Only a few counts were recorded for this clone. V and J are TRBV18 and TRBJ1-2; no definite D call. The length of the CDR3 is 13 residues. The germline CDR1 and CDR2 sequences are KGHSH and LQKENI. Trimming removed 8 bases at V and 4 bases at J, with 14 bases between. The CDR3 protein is CASRTDMGYGYTF. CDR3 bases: TGTGCCAGCAGAACAGACATGGGCTATGGCTACACCTTC.

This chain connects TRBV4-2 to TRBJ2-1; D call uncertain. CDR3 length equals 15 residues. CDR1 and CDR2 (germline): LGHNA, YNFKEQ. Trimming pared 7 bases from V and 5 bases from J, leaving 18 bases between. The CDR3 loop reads CASKPEARTNNEQFF. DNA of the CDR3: TGTGCCAGCAAACCGGAAGCGCGAACTAACAATGAGCAGTTCTTC.

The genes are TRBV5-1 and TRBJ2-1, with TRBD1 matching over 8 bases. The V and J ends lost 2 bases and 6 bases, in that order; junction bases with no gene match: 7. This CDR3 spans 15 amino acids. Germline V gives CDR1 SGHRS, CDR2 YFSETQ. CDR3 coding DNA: TGCGCCAGCAGCTTAGGACAGGGTACGAGCAATGAGCAGTTCTTC. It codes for CASSLGQGTSNEQFF.